This T cell receptor beta chain was found in a study of control samples from healthy donors and cancer patients (TCRdb year 2020). Library preparation used the immunoSEQ multiplex PCR assay. TCRdb obtained this table from immuneACCESS and retained in-frame rearrangements with V and J assigned. These tables miss some clones; where compared with another copy, unresolved V genes account for less than half of the shortfall, and the remainder is unexplained. The sample yields approximately 51,000 clones; 80% were counted once. The ten most abundant clones make up around a tenth of the sample. V and J lose 1 base and 4 bases, and a span of 12 bases separates them. The germline V gene (reference sequence) yields SGHNT for CDR1 and YYREEE for CDR2. Including cysteine and phenylalanine, the CDR3 has 14 amino acids. Only the CDR3 region is kept as DNA, spanning 42 bases read in frame from base 1. To note about this clone: Its specific antigen is unknown. Qualities for individual bases were not recorded, and no much larger clone is one base off.

Specimen: blood. The receptor was isolated from a man in his 70s in good health. The chain employs TRBV5-4 and TRBJ2-7, with no reliable assignment of the D segment. The base sequence is TGTGCCAGCAGCTTGAGGTCCGGTAATTACGAGCAGTACTTC. It translates to CASSLRSGNYEQYF.